What follows are 26 T cell receptor beta chains derived from one specimen sequenced in a study of Tregs in tolerant kidney transplant recipients. The data were produced by immunoSEQ multiplex PCR, yet TCRdb's version contains in-frame clones alone and is incomplete. There are 45,000 to 55,000 clones in the sample, with roughly 0.85% held by the top ten. The sequencing used CD4+ T cells from blood, collected before the transplant. All receptors come from a human donor who received a combined kidney and bone marrow transplant.

To note about this clone: The read stops 3 residues short of the end of the CDR3; the missing end is completed from the germline J gene. The chain has TRBV6-1 and TRBJ2-2; TRBD2 is a possible D gene (7 bases). The ends were cut back, 4 bases at V and 5 bases at J, with 17 bases in the middle. This CDR3 is built from 16 residues. Germline assignment: CDR1 MNHNS and CDR2 SASEGT. Incomplete CDR3 DNA: TGTGCCAGCAGTGGGTACTTGGGGGGGCAAACCGGGGAG. Translation: CASSGYLGGQTGE. The entire CDR3 protein is CASSGYLGGQTGELFF.

Worth noting for this clone: The read ends 3 residues before the CDR3 terminus; that terminus is restored from the germline J gene. The V and J genes are TRBV7-2 and TRBJ2-7; weak D call: TRBD1 (5 bases). The V and J ends lost 1 base and 4 bases respectively, with 11 bases between them. The CDR3 totals 14 residues. Germline V gene lookup returns CDR1 SGHTA and CDR2 FQGNSA. This chain's CDR3 is CASSLGQQGYEQYF. CDR3 DNA, as far as it was read: TGTGCCAGCAGCTTAGGGCAGCAGGGTTACGAG.

In the case of this clone: The sequenced fragment ends 3 residues before the CDR3 boundary, so the rest is inferred from the germline J gene. V usage is TRBV18 and J usage is TRBJ2-7; 10 nucleotides agree with TRBD1. Trimming cost V 4 bases and J 4 bases; bases outside gene matches: 7. Germline V CDR1 and CDR2: KGHSH, LQKENI. The CDR3 covers 15 residues. The CDR3 DNA, read in part, is TGTGCCAGCTCACGGACAGGGGGAGACACTTACGAG. This gives the protein CASSRTGGDTYE. The full CDR3 sequence reads CASSRTGGDTYEQYF.

A word on this clone: The missing CDR3 end, 3 residues past where the read stops, is filled in from the germline J gene. The chain has TRBV6-2 or TRBV6-3 and TRBJ2-3, with D perhaps TRBD2 (7 bases). This CDR3 is built from 14 residues. V dropped 4 bases and J dropped 2 bases, with 10 bases sitting between them. Germline V gene lookup returns CDR1 MNHEY and CDR2 SVGEGT. The CDR3 DNA, read in part, is TGTGCCAGCAGTTTGCGGGGGCCCACAGATACG. It codes for CASSLRGPTDT. The full CDR3 is CASSLRGPTDTQYF.

On this clone itself: The DNA ends 3 residues before the CDR3 does, and the rest of the CDR3 is filled in from the germline J gene. This chain links TRBV18 with TRBJ1-5; possibly TRBD1 for D (5 bases). CDR1 is KGHSH, CDR2 LQKENI, per germline. The CDR3 length is 14 residues. V was trimmed by 3 bases and J by 7 bases, leaving 13 bases between them. This chain's CDR3 is CASSPARGEQPQHF. The DNA read from the CDR3 is TGTGCCAGCTCACCCGCCCGGGGGGAACAGCCC.

In the case of this clone: With the read ending 3 residues before the CDR3 end, the germline J gene is used to fill in that end. The genes are TRBV7-9 and TRBJ2-3, with D perhaps TRBD1 (7 bases). Trimming removed 4 bases from V and 5 bases from J, with 13 bases in between. Looked up from germline, CDR1 is SEHNR and CDR2 is FQNEAQ (reference sequence). There are 14 residues in the CDR3. CDR3 DNA (partial): TGTGCCAGCAGCTCGACCAGGGGGGTAGATACG. Its protein is CASSSTRGVDT. The full-length CDR3 reads as CASSSTRGVDTQYF.

On this clone: With the read ending 3 residues before the CDR3 end, the germline J gene is used to fill in that end. This rearrangement joins TRBV5-1 to TRBJ2-5; D ambiguous. V was trimmed by 2 bases and J by 2 bases, leaving 7 bases between them. This CDR3 is built from 13 residues. The germline V gene encodes CDR1 SGHRS and CDR2 YFSETQ. Partial CDR3 DNA: TGCGCCAGCAGCTTTGGGCAGCAAGAGACC. Its protein product is CASSFGQQET. The CDR3 reads in full as CASSFGQQETQYF.

Turning to this clone: The CDR3 end is not reached by the read, which stops 3 residues before it; the germline J gene fills it in. This chain connects TRBV18 to TRBJ1-2; D is perhaps TRBD1 (6 bases). This CDR3 is 14 amino acids long. Germline assignment: CDR1 KGHSH and CDR2 LQKENI. Trimming pared 1 base from V and 4 bases from J, leaving 10 bases between. The sequenced CDR3 bases are TGTGCCAGCTCACCACTCCAGGGGCGCTATGGC. This encodes CASSPLQGRYG. The complete CDR3 sequence is CASSPLQGRYGYTF.

The CDR3 spells CSAPYGSGPSSYNEQFF. The DNA read from the CDR3 is TGCAGCGCCCCATATGGTAGCGGGCCGAGCTCCTACAATGAG. The gene calls are TRBV29-1 and TRBJ2-1; 7 bases map to TRBD2. The read gets to within 3 residues of the CDR3 end, and the germline J gene fills in the rest. Germline-derived CDR1 and CDR2 are SQVTM and ANQGSEA. J lost 0 bases, V lost 7 bases, and 15 bases had no gene match. CDR3 size: 17 residues.

With regard to this clone: The read terminates 3 residues ahead of where the CDR3 ends, so the germline J gene completes it. V gene TRBV30 combines with J gene TRBJ1-5, with D possibly being TRBD1 (5 bases). This CDR3 region has 15 residues. The ends were cut back, 1 base at V and 3 bases at J, with 13 bases in the middle. Germline CDR1 and CDR2: GTSNPN and SVGIG (reference sequence). Here the CDR3 reads CAWSDLGRANQPQHF. The CDR3 bases that were read are TGTGCCTGGAGTGATTTAGGCAGGGCCAATCAGCCC.

The CDR3 sequence: CSADGTASTDTQYF. CDR3 bases read: TGCAGTGCGGACGGGACAGCAAGCACAGATACG. The chain couples TRBV20-1 to TRBJ2-3; 7 bases map to TRBD1. The read terminates 3 residues ahead of where the CDR3 ends, so the germline J gene completes it. The CDR3 has 14 residues. Germline assignment: CDR1 DFQATT and CDR2 SNEGSKA (reference sequence). V lost 6 bases to trimming and J lost 0 bases; unmatched junction nucleotides: 6.

Details on this clone: Compared with germline, one end of the junction differs, possibly owing to a read error. The read halts 3 residues ahead of the CDR3 end, with the missing end drawn from the germline J gene. Other DNA sequences within the sample encode an identical CDR3. The chain recombines TRBV7-2 with TRBJ2-5; TRBD2 might be the D (6 bases). Germline V lookup: CDR1 SGHTA, CDR2 FQGNSA. This CDR3 region has 13 residues. The CDR3: CASSLGLQETQYF. Incomplete CDR3 DNA: TGTGCCAGCAGTTTAGGACTACAAGAGACC.

For this clone: The read ends 3 residues shy of where the CDR3 ends; the end is completed using the germline J gene. The rearrangement links TRBV10-3 to TRBJ1-5; D perhaps matches TRBD1 (6 bases). This CDR3 has 15 amino acids. Trimming cost V 3 bases and J 8 bases, with 17 bases left between them. The germline V gene encodes CDR1 ENHRY and CDR2 SYGVKD. CDR3: CAISDTTGSAEPQHF. Incomplete CDR3 DNA: TGTGCCATCAGTGACACCACAGGGTCAGCGGAGCCC.

Comment on this clone: Coverage ceases 3 residues before the CDR3 finishes, and the germline J gene fills in the end. The chain recombines TRBV19 with TRBJ2-7; 14 bases line up with TRBD2. The CDR3 consists of 18 residues. Germline V CDR1 and CDR2: LNHDA, SQIVND (reference sequence). The ends lost 5 bases at V and 0 bases at J; junction bases unmatched: 9. CDR3 region: CASSRLAGGPLSSYEQYF. CDR3 bases read: TGTGCCAGTAGTCGACTAGCGGGAGGGCCCCTGAGCTCCTACGAG.

In regard to this clone: From the germline J gene comes the end of the CDR3, since the read stops 3 residues before it. V gene TRBV18 combines with J gene TRBJ2-1, with TRBD2 matching over 8 bases. Losses at the gene ends were 3 bases for V and 6 bases for J; bases not matched to a gene: 7. Germline CDR1 and CDR2: KGHSH and LQKENI. This CDR3 region has 15 residues. The CDR3 sequence: CASSPAGTSANEQFF. Incomplete CDR3 DNA: TGTGCCAGCTCACCTGCTGGGACTAGTGCCAATGAG.

About this clone: The read finishes 3 residues shy of the CDR3 end, and the germline J gene is used to complete it. This chain joins TRBV6-1 and TRBJ2-1; 8 bases line up with TRBD1. Germline CDR1 is MNHNS and CDR2 is SASEGT. The CDR3 covers 15 residues. The junction had 9 bases not matched to a gene; V was cut back by 4 bases and J by 7 bases. CDR3 bases read: TGTGCCAGCAGTGGGATCAGGGGGCTAGAGAATGAG. This codes for CASSGIRGLENE. The entire CDR3 reads CASSGIRGLENEQFF.

Of note for this clone: The CDR3 end lies 3 residues beyond the end of the read and is filled in from the germline J gene. The chain is built from TRBV2 and TRBJ1-4; the D is unclear. Trimming stripped 7 bases from V and 6 bases from J, with 12 bases between. CDR1 SNHLY and CDR2 FYNNEI come from the germline V gene. This CDR3 is 13 amino acids long. CDR3: CASTGLVDEKLFF. The CDR3 DNA, read in part, is TGTGCCAGCACTGGACTTGTAGATGAAAAA.

A word on this clone: Sequencing ends 3 residues short of the CDR3 end; the germline J gene provides the rest. The rearrangement links TRBV2 to TRBJ1-2; D not certain. CDR3 length: 12 amino acids. V dropped 7 bases and J dropped 0 bases, with 6 bases sitting between them. Germline-derived CDR1 and CDR2 are SNHLY and FYNNEI. CDR3 DNA, as far as it was read: TGTGCCAGCACTCTCGCTAACTATGGC. Its translation: CASTLANYG. The complete CDR3 sequence is CASTLANYGYTF.

A remark on this clone: The read finishes 3 residues shy of the CDR3 end, and the germline J gene is used to complete it. Other DNA sequences within the sample encode an identical CDR3. The gene calls are TRBV18 and TRBJ1-6, with TRBD1 matching 7 bases. The CDR3 has 14 residues. Germline CDR1 and CDR2: KGHSH and LQKENI. After removal of 1 base from V and 8 bases from J, the junction contained 2 bases not matched to a gene. Partial CDR3 DNA: TGTGCCAGCTCACCACAGGGGGCTGATTCACCC. It codes for CASSPQGADSP. The whole CDR3 protein reads CASSPQGADSPLHF.

Points on this clone: The CDR3 extends 3 residues past the end of the read, so its final part is completed from the germline J gene. The rearrangement uses TRBV7-9 and TRBJ2-5; D is ambiguous. V gave up 0 bases and J gave up 4 bases, with 9 bases separating them. This CDR3 has 14 residues. The germline V gene has CDR1 SEHNR and CDR2 FQNEAQ (reference sequence). The CDR3 region is CASSLASAGETQYF. Incomplete CDR3 DNA: TGTGCCAGCAGCTTAGCGTCCGCCGGAGAGACC.

A note on this clone: The CDR3 is cut off 3 residues early in the read; its end comes from the germline J gene. The chain is built from TRBV5-4 and TRBJ2-3, with 13 bases lining up with TRBD2. This CDR3 spans 15 amino acids. With 4 bases clipped from V and 3 bases from J, the junction kept 2 bases outside the gene matches. Germline V gives CDR1 SGHNT, CDR2 YYREEE (reference sequence). This CDR3 is CASSLGLAGTDTQYF. Partial CDR3 DNA: TGTGCCAGCAGCCTGGGACTAGCGGGGACAGATACG.

With regard to this clone: A read error may account for a junction end that differs from germline. The read halts 3 residues ahead of the CDR3 end, with the missing end drawn from the germline J gene. The genes are TRBV20-1 and TRBJ2-5, with TRBD1 as a possible D gene (5 bases). This CDR3 has 14 residues. CDR1 and CDR2 (germline): DFQATT, SNEGSKA (reference sequence). The CDR3: CSARDVTVQGTQYF. The covered CDR3 bases are TGCAGTGCTAGAGACGTGACAGTTCAAGGGACC.

Note on this clone: The read comes to an end 3 residues before the CDR3 does, leaving the germline J gene to fill in the end. The genes are TRBV18 and TRBJ2-3, with TRBD1 as a possible D gene (5 bases). Germline CDR1 and CDR2: KGHSH and LQKENI. Trimming took off 10 bases at V and 6 bases at J, with 14 bases between the two ends. The CDR3 loop spans 12 amino acids. Partial CDR3 DNA: TGTGCCACCAAACAGGAAAGTGATACG. Its translation: CATKQESDT. The CDR3 in full is CATKQESDTQYF.

Regarding this clone: The read is 3 residues too short to cover the CDR3 end, so that end is filled in from the germline J gene. The rearrangement links TRBV13 to TRBJ1-1, with a possible D match to TRBD1 (6 bases). CDR3 size: 15 residues. Germline V gene sequence: CDR1 PRHDT, CDR2 FYEKMQ (reference sequence). The ends were cut back, 0 bases at V and 3 bases at J, with 11 bases in the middle. CDR3 in amino acids: CASSLGNRDHTEAFF. The sequenced CDR3 bases are TGTGCCAGCAGCTTAGGAAACAGGGACCACACTGAA. The full variable domain, in which reference TRBV13 and TRBJ1-1 provide the parts outside the CDR3, is AAGVIQSPRHLIKEKRETATLKCYPIPRHDTVYWYQQGPGQDPQFLISFYEKMQSDKGSIPDRFSAQQFSDYHSELNMSSLELGDSALYFCASSLGNRDHTEAFFGQGTRLTVV.

For this clone: The CDR3 is cut off 3 residues early in the read; its end comes from the germline J gene. This rearrangement joins TRBV19 to TRBJ1-4; 7 bases line up with TRBD1. In germline, CDR1 is LNHDA, CDR2 SQIVND (reference sequence). The CDR3 length is 15 residues. J gave up 2 bases and V 6 bases, and 6 bases lay outside the gene matches. CDR3 amino acids: CASSVTGATNEKLFF. CDR3 DNA, as far as it was read: TGTGCCAGTAGCGTTACAGGGGCTACTAATGAAAAA.

Points on this clone: The read ends 3 residues before the CDR3 terminus; that terminus is restored from the germline J gene. The chain joins TRBV6-2 or TRBV6-3 to TRBJ2-1; D remains unclear. From germline, CDR1 is MNHEY and CDR2 SVGEGT. CDR3 size: 15 residues. V was pared by 2 bases and J by 4 bases, with 12 bases between. The CDR3 reads CASSYPVTKYNEQFF. The DNA read from the CDR3 is TGTGCCAGCAGTTACCCGGTTACCAAATACAATGAG.